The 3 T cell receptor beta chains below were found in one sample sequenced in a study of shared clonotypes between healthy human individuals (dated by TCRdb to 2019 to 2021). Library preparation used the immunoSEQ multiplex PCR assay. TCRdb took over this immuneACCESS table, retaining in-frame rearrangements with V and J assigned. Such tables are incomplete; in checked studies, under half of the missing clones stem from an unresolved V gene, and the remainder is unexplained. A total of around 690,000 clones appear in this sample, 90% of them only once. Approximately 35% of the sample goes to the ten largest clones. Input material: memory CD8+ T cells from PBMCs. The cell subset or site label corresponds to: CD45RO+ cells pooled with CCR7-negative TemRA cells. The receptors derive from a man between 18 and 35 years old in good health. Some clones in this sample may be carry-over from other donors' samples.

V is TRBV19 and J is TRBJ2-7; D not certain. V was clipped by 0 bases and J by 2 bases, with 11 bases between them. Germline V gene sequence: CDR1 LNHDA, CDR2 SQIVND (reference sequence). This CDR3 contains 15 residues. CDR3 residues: CASSIDGRATYEQYF. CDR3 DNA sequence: TGTGCCAGTAGTATAGACGGACGTGCCACCTACGAGCAGTACTTC.

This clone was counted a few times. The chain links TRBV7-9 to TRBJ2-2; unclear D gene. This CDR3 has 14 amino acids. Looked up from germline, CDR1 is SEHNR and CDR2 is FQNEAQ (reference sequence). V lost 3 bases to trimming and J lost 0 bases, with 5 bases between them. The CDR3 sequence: CASSFVTNTGELFF. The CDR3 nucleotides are TGTGCCAGCAGCTTCGTGACGAACACCGGGGAGCTGTTTTTT.

In DNA form, the CDR3 reads TGTGCCAGCAGCCCCGGGCAAGCGGGGGAGGCGATGACCGGGGAGCTGTTTTTT. It is translated as CASSPGQAGEAMTGELFF. This rearrangement joins TRBV7-8 to TRBJ2-2, with 8 bases lining up with TRBD2. Trimming took 5 bases from V and 5 from J; bases not matched to a gene: 16. CDR3 length: 18 residues. CDR1 is SGHVS, CDR2 FQNEAQ, per germline.